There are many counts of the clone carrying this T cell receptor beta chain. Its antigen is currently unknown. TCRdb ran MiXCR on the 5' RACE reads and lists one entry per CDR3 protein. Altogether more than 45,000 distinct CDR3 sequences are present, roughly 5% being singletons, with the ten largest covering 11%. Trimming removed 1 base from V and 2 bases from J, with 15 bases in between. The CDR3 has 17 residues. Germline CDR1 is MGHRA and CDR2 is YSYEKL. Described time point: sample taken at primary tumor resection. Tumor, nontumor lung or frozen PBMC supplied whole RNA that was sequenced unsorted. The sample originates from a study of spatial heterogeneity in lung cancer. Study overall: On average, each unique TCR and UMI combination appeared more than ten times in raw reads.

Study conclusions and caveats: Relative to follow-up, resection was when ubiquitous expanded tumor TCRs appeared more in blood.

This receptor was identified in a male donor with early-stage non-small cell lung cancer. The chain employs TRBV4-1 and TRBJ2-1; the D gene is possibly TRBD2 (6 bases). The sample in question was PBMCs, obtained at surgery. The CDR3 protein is CASSQVDMGLTYNEQFF. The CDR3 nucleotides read TGCGCCAGCAGCCAAGTGGATATGGGACTCACCTACAATGAGCAGTTCTTC.